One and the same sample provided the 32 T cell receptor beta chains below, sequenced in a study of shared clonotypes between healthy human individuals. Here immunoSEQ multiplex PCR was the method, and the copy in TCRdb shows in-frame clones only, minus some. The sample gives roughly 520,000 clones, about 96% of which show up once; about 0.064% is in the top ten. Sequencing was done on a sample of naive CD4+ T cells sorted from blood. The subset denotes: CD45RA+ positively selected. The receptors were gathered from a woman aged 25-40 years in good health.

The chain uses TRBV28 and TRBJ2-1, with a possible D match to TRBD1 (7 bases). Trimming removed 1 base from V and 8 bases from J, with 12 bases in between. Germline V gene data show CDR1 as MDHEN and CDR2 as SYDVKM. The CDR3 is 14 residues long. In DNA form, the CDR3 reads TGTGCCAGCAGTTTATCCCAGGGGGGTGATGAGCAGTTCTTC. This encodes CASSLSQGGDEQFF.

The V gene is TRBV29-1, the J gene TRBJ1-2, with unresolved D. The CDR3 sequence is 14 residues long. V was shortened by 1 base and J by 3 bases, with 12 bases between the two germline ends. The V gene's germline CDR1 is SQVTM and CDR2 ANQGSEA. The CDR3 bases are TGCAGCGTTGAAGTTTTAAGAGGCGACTATGGCTACACCTTC. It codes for CSVEVLRGDYGYTF.

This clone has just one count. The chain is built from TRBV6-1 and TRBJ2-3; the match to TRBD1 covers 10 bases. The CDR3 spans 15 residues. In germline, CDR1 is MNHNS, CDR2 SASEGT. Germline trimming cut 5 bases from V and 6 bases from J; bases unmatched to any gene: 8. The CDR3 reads CASSTPGQGYDTQYF. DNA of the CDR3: TGTGCCAGCAGTACACCGGGACAGGGGTACGATACGCAGTATTTT.

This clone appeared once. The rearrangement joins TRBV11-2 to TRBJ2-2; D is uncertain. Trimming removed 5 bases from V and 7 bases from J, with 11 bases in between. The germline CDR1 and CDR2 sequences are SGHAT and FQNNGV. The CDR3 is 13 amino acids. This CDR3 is CASSPSWGGELFF. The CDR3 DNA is TGTGCCAGCAGCCCCTCGTGGGGCGGGGAGCTGTTTTTT.

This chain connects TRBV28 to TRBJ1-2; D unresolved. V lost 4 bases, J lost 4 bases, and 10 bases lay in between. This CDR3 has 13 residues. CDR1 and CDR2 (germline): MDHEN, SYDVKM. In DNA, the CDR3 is TGTGCCAGCAGTTCTCCGGGGTTCTATGGCTACACCTTC. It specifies CASSSPGFYGYTF.

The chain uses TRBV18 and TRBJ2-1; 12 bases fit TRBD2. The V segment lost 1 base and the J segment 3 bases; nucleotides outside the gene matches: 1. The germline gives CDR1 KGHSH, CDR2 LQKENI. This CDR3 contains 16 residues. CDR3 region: CASSPRLAGVYNEQFF. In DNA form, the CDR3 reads TGTGCCAGCTCACCACGACTAGCGGGAGTCTACAATGAGCAGTTCTTC.

CDR3: CASGGGPASGTTDTQYF. Here the CDR3 DNA reads TGTGCCAGCGGAGGAGGCCCCGCTAGCGGTACCACAGATACGCAGTATTTT. This chain connects TRBV27 to TRBJ2-3; 7 nucleotides match TRBD2. The CDR3 covers 17 residues. Germline V gene sequence: CDR1 MNHEY, CDR2 SMNVEV (reference sequence). J gave up 2 bases and V 8 bases, and 16 bases lay outside the gene matches.

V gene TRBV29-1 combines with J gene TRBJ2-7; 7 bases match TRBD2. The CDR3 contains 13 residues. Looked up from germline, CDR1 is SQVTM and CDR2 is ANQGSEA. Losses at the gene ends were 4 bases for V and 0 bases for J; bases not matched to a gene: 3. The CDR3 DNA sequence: TGCAGCGTTGTTCGCGGGAGCTCCTACGAGCAGTACTTC. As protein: CSVVRGSSYEQYF.

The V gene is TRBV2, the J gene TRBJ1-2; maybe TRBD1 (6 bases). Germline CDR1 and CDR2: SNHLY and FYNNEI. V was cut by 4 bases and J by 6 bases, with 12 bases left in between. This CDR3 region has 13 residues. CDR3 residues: CASSVDSGHGYTF. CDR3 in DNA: TGTGCCAGCAGTGTGGACAGTGGACATGGCTACACCTTC. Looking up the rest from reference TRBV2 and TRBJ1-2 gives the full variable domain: EPEVTQTPSHQVTQMGQEVILRCVPISNHLYFYWYRQILGQKVEFLVSFYNNEISEKSEIFDDQFSVERPDGSNFTLKIRSTKLEDSAMYFCASSVDSGHGYTFGSGTRLTVV.

The CDR3 reads CASSRSGSSYEQYF. The DNA of the CDR3 is TGTGCCAGCAGCCGGAGCGGAAGCTCCTACGAGCAGTACTTC. The J gene is TRBJ2-7, the V gene TRBV7-2; D is possibly TRBD2 (5 bases). The CDR3 sequence is 14 residues long. In germline, CDR1 is SGHTA, CDR2 FQGNSA. Deletions cut 5 bases from V and 0 bases from J, with 11 bases between.

The CDR3 loop is CASSTGPNLAETQYF. As DNA, the CDR3 is TGTGCCAGCTCAACAGGACCCAATTTGGCAGAGACCCAGTACTTC. This chain joins TRBV18 and TRBJ2-5; tentative D call: TRBD1 (5 bases). V lost 5 bases to trimming and J lost 4 bases, with 17 bases between them. This CDR3 region has 15 residues. Germline values: CDR1 KGHSH, CDR2 LQKENI.

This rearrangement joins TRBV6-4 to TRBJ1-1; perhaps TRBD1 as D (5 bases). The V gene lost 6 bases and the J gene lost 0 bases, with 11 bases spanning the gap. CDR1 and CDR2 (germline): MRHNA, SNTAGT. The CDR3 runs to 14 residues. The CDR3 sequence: CASRAQALNTEAFF. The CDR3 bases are TGTGCCAGCAGGGCACAGGCGCTGAACACTGAAGCTTTCTTT.

Here the CDR3 DNA reads TGTGCCAGCAGGGCCGGGACTAGCGGGTACAATGAGCAGTTCTTC. Translating gives CASRAGTSGYNEQFF. The chain employs TRBV6-1 and TRBJ2-1, with TRBD2 matching 12 bases. Germline values: CDR1 MNHNS, CDR2 SASEGT. V was clipped by 6 bases and J by 4 bases; unmatched bases: 4. The CDR3 runs to 15 residues.

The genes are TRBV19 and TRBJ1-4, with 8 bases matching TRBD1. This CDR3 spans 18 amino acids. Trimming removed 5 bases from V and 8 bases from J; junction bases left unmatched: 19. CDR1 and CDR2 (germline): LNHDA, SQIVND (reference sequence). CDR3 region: CASSSLGQALPQGEKLFF. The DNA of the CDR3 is TGTGCCAGTAGTTCTTTGGGACAGGCCCTACCCCAGGGGGAAAAACTGTTTTTT.

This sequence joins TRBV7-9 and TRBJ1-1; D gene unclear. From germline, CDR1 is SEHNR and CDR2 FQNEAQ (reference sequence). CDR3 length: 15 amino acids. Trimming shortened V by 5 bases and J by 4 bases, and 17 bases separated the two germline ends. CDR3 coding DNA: TGTGCCAGCAGCGAAAGAAGCTCTTGGGGCACTGAAGCTTTCTTT. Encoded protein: CASSERSSWGTEAFF.

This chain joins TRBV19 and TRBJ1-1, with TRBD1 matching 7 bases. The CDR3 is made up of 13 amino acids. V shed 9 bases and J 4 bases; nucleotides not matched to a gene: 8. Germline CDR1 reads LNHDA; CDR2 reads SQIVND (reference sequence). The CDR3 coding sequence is TGTGCCAGCGGTAGGGACAGCTCCACTGAAGCTTTCTTT. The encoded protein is CASGRDSSTEAFF.

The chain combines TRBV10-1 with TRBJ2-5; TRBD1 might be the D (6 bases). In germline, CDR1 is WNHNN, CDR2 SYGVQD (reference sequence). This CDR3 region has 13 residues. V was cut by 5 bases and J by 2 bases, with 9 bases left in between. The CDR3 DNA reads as TGCGCCAGCAGTCGGGACATACAAGAGACCCAGTACTTC. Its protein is CASSRDIQETQYF.

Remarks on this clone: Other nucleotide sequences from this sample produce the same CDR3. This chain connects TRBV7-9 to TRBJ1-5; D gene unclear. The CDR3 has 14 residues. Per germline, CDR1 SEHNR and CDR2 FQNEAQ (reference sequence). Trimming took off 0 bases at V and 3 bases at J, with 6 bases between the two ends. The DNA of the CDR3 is TGTGCCAGCAGCTTAGCAGGGTCCAATCAGCCCCAGCATTTT. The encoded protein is CASSLAGSNQPQHF.

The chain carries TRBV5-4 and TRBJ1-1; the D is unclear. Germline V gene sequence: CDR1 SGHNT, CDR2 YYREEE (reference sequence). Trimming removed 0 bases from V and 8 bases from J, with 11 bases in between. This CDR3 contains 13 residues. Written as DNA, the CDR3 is TGTGCCAGCAGCTTGGCGCCGACGGGGGAAGCTTTCTTT. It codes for CASSLAPTGEAFF.

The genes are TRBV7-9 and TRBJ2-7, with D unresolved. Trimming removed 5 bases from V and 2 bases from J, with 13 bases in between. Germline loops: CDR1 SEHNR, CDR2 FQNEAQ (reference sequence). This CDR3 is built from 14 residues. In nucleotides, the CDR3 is TGTGCCAGCAGCGACCGGGTCCAAGCCTACGAGCAGTACTTC. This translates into CASSDRVQAYEQYF.

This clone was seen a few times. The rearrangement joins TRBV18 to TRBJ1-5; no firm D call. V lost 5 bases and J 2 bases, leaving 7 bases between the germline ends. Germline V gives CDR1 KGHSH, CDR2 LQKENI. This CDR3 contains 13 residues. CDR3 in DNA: TGTGCCAGCTCAGGGCAAGGCAATCAGCCCCAGCATTTT. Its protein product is CASSGQGNQPQHF.

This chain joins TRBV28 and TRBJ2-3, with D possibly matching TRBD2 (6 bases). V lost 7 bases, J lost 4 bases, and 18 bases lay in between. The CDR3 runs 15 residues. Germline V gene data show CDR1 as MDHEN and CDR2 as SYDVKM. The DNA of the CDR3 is TGTGCCAGCACTCTCACGGGAGCGCAGGCAGATACGCAGTATTTT. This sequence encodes CASTLTGAQADTQYF.

The CDR3: CAISENRGASGYTF. In nucleotides, the CDR3 is TGTGCCATCAGTGAGAACAGGGGGGCGAGCGGCTACACCTTC. The chain couples TRBV10-3 to TRBJ1-2; 8 bases align to TRBD1. J was trimmed by 8 bases and V by 2 bases; bases with no gene match: 7. This CDR3 is built from 14 residues. Germline CDR1 ENHRY, CDR2 SYGVKD.

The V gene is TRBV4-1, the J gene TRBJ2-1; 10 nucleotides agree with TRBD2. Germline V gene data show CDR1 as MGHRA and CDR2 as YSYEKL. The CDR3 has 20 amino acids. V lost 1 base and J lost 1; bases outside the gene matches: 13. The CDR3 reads CASSQVASGGEIRSYNEQFF. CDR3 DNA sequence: TGCGCCAGCAGCCAAGTGGCCAGCGGGGGGGAAATAAGATCCTACAATGAGCAGTTCTTC.

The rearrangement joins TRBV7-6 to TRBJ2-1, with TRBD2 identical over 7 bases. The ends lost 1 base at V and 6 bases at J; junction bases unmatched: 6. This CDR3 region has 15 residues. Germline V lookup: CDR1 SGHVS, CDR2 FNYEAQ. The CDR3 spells CASSLDTGGPNEQFF. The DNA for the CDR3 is TGTGCCAGCAGCTTAGATACGGGAGGACCCAATGAGCAGTTCTTC.

The CDR3 region has the DNA TGTGCCAGCAGTCCTTCGGACAGCTCCTACGAGCAGTACTTC. It codes for CASSPSDSSYEQYF. The chain uses TRBV27 and TRBJ2-7, with a possible D match to TRBD1 (6 bases). V was cut by 5 bases and J by 0 bases, with 11 bases left in between. The CDR3 runs 14 residues. Per the germline V gene, CDR1 is MNHEY and CDR2 is SMNVEV (reference sequence).

The DNA for the CDR3 is TGTGCCAGCAGCTTGATGGGAAGAGGGCCCGATACGCAGTATTTT. It encodes CASSLMGRGPDTQYF. This chain uses TRBV11-2 with TRBJ2-3; tentative D call: TRBD2 (5 bases). This CDR3 contains 15 residues. The germline V gene has CDR1 SGHAT and CDR2 FQNNGV. Trimming pared 3 bases from V and 6 bases from J, leaving 16 bases between.

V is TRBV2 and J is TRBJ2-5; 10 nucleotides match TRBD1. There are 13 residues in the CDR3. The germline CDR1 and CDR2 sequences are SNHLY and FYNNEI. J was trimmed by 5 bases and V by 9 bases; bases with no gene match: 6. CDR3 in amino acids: CARRQTGGETQYF. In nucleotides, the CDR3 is TGTGCCAGGAGGCAGACAGGGGGCGAGACCCAGTACTTC.

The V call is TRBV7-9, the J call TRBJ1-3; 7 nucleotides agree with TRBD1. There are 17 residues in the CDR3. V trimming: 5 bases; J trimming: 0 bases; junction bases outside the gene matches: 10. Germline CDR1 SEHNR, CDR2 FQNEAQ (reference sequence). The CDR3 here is CASSVRQGGFSGNTIYF. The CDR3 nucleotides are TGTGCCAGCAGCGTAAGACAGGGAGGTTTCTCTGGAAACACCATATATTTT.

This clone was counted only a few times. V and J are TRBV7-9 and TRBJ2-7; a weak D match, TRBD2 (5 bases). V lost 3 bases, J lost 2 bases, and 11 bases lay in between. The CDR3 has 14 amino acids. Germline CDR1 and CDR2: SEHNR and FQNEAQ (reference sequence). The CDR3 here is CASSFGLLTYEQYF. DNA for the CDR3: TGTGCCAGCAGCTTTGGACTCTTAACCTACGAGCAGTACTTC.

CDR3 in DNA: TGTGCCAGCAGCTTTAGGCAGTGGACTAGCGGGAGGGGCAATGAGCAGTTCTTC. Protein: CASSFRQWTSGRGNEQFF. The rearrangement links TRBV5-4 to TRBJ2-1; 15 bases agree with TRBD2. The CDR3 totals 18 residues. The V and J ends lost 2 bases and 6 bases, in that order; junction bases with no gene match: 9. The germline V gene encodes CDR1 SGHNT and CDR2 YYREEE (reference sequence). The full variable domain, rest sourced from reference TRBV5-4 and TRBJ2-1, is ETGVTQSPTHLIKTRGQQVTLRCSSQSGHNTVSWYQQALGQGPQFIFQYYREEENGRGNFPPRFSGLQFPNYSSELNVNALELDDSALYLCASSFRQWTSGRGNEQFFGPGTRLTVL.

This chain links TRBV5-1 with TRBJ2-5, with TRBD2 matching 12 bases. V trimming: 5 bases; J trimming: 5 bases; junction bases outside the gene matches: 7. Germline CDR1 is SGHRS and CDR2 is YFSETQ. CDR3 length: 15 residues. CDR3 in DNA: TGCGCCAGCAGAAAGACTAGCGGGAGACTTGAGACCCAGTACTTC. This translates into CASRKTSGRLETQYF.